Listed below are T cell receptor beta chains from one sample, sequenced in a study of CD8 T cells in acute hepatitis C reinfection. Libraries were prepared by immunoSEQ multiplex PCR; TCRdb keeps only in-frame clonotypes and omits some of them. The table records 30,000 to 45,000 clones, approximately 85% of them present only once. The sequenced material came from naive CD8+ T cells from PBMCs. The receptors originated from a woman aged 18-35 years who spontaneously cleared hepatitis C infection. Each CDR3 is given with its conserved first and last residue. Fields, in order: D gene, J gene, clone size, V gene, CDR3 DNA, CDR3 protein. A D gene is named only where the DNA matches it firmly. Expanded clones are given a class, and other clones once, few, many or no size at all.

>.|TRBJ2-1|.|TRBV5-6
TGTGCCAGCAGCATCTCTGTGAGTCCAGAAACCTACAATGAGCAGTTCTTC
CASSISVSPETYNEQFF
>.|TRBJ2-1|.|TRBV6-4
TGTGCCAGCAGAGTAGCGGATAGCTCCTACAATGAGCAGTTCTTC
CASRVADSSYNEQFF
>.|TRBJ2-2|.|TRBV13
TGTGCCAGCAGCTTACTGGTTACCGGGGAGCTGTTTTTT
CASSLLVTGELFF
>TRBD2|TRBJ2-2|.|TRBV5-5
TGTGCCAGCAGCCGGGGACTAGCGGGAGAGCTGAACACCGGGGAGCTGTTTTTT
CASSRGLAGELNTGELFF
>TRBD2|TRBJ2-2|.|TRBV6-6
TGTGCCAGCAGTCAAACTAGCGGGAGCACCGGGGAGCTGTTTTTT
CASSQTSGSTGELFF
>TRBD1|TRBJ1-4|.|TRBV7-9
TGTGCCAGCAGCTTAGTGGGACAGGGGGATGAAAAACTGTTTTTT
CASSLVGQGDEKLFF
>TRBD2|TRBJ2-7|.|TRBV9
TGTGCCAGCAGCGAGACTAGCGGGAGAGTATCCGAGCAGTACTTC
CASSETSGRVSEQYF
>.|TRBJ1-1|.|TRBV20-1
TGCAGTGTGGGGGTCCCGGTGGCTTTCTTT
CSVGVPVAFF
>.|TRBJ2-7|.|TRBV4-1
TGCGCCAGCAGCCAAATCCCCAGCGGAACCTACGAGCAGTACTTC
CASSQIPSGTYEQYF
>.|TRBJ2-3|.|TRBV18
TGTGCCAGCTCACCACCTAAGCACACAGATACGCAGTATTTT
CASSPPKHTDTQYF
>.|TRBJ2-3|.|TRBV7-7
TGTGCCAGCAGCTTATTAGCGACAAGCACAGATACGCAGTATTTT
CASSLLATSTDTQYF
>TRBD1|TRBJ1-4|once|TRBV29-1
TGCAGCGTTGAAGAACCGGGACAGGGGGATGAAAAACTGTTTTTT
CSVEEPGQGDEKLFF
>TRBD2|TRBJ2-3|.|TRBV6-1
TGTGCCAGCAGTGGACATGGACTAGTTGCAGATACGCAGTATTTT
CASSGHGLVADTQYF
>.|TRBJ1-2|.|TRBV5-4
TGTGCCAGCCTGGCCCTTGAGGGAGACTACACCTTC
CASLALEGDYTF
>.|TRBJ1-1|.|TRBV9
TGTGCCAGCAGCGTTGGAGACACTGAAGCTTTCTTT
CASSVGDTEAFF
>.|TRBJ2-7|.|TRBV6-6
TGTGCCAGCAGTTACTCGTCAGGGAACTACGAGCAGTACTTC
CASSYSSGNYEQYF
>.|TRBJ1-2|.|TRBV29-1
TGCAGCGTTGAGGGTCCGGAGGACTATGGCTACACCTTC
CSVEGPEDYGYTF
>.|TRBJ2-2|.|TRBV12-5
TGTGCTAGTGGGTCCGGGAGACAGATCCCCGGGGAGCTGTTTTTT
CASGSGRQIPGELFF
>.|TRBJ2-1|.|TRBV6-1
TGTGCCAGCATGGCAGGGATCCGCGATGAGCAGTTCTTC
CASMAGIRDEQFF
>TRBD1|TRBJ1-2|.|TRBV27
TGTGCCAGCAGATCCGGGACAGAGTATGGCTACACCTTC
CASRSGTEYGYTF
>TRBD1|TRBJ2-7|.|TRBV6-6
TGTGCCAGCAGTTACACGGACAGGGAATACGAGCAGTACTTC
CASSYTDREYEQYF
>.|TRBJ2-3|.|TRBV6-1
TGTGCCAGCAGTGTTGACGAAAGCACAGATACGCAGTATTTT
CASSVDESTDTQYF
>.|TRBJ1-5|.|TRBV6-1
TGTGCCAGCAGTGAATATCGACAGACGAATCAGCCCCAGCATTTT
CASSEYRQTNQPQHF
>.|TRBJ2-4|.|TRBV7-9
TGTGCCAGCAGCTCGGAACTCAGGGAGGTAAACATTCAGTACTTC
CASSSELREVNIQYF
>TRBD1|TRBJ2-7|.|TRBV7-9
TGTGCCAGCAGCCCGCAGGGGGCATTTGTGCAGTACTTC
CASSPQGAFVQYF
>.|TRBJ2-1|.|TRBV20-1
TGCAGTGCCCTGGGAAGTGAGCAGTTCTTC
CSALGSEQFF
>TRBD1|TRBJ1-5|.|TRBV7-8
TGTGCCAGCAGCCACCGGACAGGGGTTCAGCCCCAGCATTTT
CASSHRTGVQPQHF
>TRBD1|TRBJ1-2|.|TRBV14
TGTGCCAGCAGCCAAACCCGGCCCCGCCCTCAACAGGGGGACTATGGCTACACCTTC
CASSQTRPRPQQGDYGYTF